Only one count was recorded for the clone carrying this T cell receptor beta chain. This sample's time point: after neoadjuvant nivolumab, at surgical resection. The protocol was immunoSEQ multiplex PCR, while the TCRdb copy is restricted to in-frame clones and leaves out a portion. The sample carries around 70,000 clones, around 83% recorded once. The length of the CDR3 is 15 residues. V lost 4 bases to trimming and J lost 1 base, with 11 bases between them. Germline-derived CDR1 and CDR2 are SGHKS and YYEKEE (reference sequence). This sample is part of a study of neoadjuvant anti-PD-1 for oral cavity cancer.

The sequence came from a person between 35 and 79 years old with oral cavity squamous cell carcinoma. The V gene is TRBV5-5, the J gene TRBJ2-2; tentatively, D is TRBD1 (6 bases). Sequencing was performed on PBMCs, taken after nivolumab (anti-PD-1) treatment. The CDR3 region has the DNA TGTGCCAGCAGCCCCGGGACATTGAACACCGGGGAGCTGTTTTTT. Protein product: CASSPGTLNTGELFF.